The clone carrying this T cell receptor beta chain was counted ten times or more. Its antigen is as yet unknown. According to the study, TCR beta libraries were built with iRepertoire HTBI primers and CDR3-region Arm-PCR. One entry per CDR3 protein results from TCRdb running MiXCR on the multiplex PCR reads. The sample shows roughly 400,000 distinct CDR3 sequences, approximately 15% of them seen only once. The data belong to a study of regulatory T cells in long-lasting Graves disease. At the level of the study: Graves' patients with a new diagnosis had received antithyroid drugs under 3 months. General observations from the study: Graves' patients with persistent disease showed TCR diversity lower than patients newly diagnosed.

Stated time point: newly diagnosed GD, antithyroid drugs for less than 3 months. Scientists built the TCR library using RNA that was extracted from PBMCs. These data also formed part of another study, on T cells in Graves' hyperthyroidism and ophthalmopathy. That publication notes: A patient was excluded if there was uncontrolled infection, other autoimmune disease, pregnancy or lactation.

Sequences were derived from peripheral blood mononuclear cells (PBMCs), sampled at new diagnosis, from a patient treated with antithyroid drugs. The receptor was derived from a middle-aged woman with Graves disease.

The DNA of the CDR3 is TGCGCCAGCAGCCAACGGGACCAGTTCTACGAGCAGTACTTC. Translating gives CASSQRDQFYEQYF. The J gene is TRBJ2-7, the V gene TRBV5-1; D possibly matches TRBD1 or TRBD2 (5 bases each). The V end lost 4 bases, the J end lost 3 bases, and 14 bases lay between the germline ends. The CDR3 consists of 14 residues. Germline values: CDR1 SGHRS, CDR2 YFSETQ.